This T cell receptor (beta chain) was profiled in a study of T cell changes during pregnancy in multiple sclerosis (dated by TCRdb to 2018 to 2020). In the study overall: The study looked at changes in the T cell repertoire across pregnancy in women with multiple sclerosis.

The protocol used for the library was the immunoSEQ multiplex PCR assay. Held by TCRdb, this immuneACCESS table contains in-frame sequences only and omits some clones. Under half of the omission traces to an unresolved V gene where checked; the cause of the rest is unknown. The sample includes roughly 99,000 clones, with roughly 90% observed a single time. The ten largest clones capture roughly 0.82% of the sample. CDR1 and CDR2 are read off the germline V gene as SQVTM and ANQGSEA. The CDR3 measures 14 amino acids from cysteine to phenylalanine. Of all the DNA, just the CDR3 is kept, 42 bases in frame from base 1. Deletion took 3 bases off V and 6 bases off J, with a span of 14 bases between the germline ends. Concerning this clone: The target of this receptor is not known. Per-base quality was not reported, and no clone a single base away is much larger than it.

The input for sequencing was peripheral blood, taken in the third trimester of pregnancy. The origin of this receptor is a female donor in good health, enrolled as a control in a pregnancy study. The rearranged segments are TRBV29-1 and TRBJ2-2; the D gene is perhaps TRBD1, on 5 matching bases. The nucleotide sequence reads as follows: TGCAGCGTTGAGGCCCCCACAGGTTCCGGGGAGCTGTTTTTT. Its translation reads: CSVEAPTGSGELFF.